One sample yielded the 3 T cell receptor beta chains listed below, sequenced in a study of T cell responses to AZD1222 COVID-19 vaccine. The repertoire was sequenced with immunoSEQ multiplex PCR; TCRdb's copy has only in-frame clones and lacks some. The sample records 150,000 to 250,000 clones, just over 90% being singletons. The sequenced sample was peripheral blood, obtained 28 days after the second AZD1222 dose. These receptors came from an adult who received the AZD1222 COVID-19 vaccine.

The CDR3 sequence is CASSHGAWKNTGELFF. The CDR3 coding sequence is TGTGCCAGCAGCCACGGGGCCTGGAAGAACACCGGGGAGCTGTTTTTT. This rearrangement joins TRBV6-6 to TRBJ2-2; either TRBD1 or TRBD2 may supply D (5 bases each). V lost 6 bases, J lost 1 base, and 15 bases lay in between. The CDR3 runs to 16 residues. From germline, CDR1 is MNHNY and CDR2 SVGAGI (reference sequence).

This clone was seen only a few times. The J gene is TRBJ1-2, the V gene TRBV10-1; D remains unclear. CDR1 and CDR2 (germline): WNHNN, SYGVQD (reference sequence). The CDR3 consists of 13 residues. With 4 bases removed from V and 0 bases from J, the gap between germline ends came to 6 bases. The CDR3 loop reads CASSARANYGYTF. The CDR3 DNA follows: TGCGCCAGCAGTGCCCGAGCTAACTATGGCTACACCTTC.

The chain is built from TRBV7-3 and TRBJ1-2, with no clear D. Per germline, CDR1 SGHTA and CDR2 FQGTGA. The CDR3 sequence is 13 residues long. Between the trimmed V and J ends, which lost 1 base and 5 bases, there was a span of 8 bases. DNA of the CDR3: TGTGCCAGCAGCTTAATGGGCGGGTATGGCTACACCTTC. Its protein is CASSLMGGYGYTF.